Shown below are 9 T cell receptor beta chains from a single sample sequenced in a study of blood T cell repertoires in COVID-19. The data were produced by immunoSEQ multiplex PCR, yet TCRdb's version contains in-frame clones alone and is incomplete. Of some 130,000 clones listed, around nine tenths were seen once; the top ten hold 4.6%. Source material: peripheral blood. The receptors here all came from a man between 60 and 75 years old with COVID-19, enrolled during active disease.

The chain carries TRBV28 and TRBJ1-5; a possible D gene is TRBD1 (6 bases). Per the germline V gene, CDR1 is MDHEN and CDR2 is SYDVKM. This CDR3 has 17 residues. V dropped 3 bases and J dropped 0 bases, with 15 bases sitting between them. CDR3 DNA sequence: TGTGCCAGCAGTTTGGGGAACGGACAGCGTAGCAATCAGCCCCAGCATTTT. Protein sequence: CASSLGNGQRSNQPQHF.

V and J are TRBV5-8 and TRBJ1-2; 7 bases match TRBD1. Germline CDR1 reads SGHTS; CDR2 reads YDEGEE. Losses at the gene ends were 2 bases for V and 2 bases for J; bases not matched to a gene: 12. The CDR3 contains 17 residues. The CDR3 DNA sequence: TGTGCCAGCAGCTTATGGACAGGATCGGCTCCCAACTATGGCTACACCTTC. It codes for CASSLWTGSAPNYGYTF.

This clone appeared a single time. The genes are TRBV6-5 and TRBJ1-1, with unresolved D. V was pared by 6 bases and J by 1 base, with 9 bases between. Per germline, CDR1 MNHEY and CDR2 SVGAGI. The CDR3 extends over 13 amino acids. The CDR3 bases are TGTGCCAGCAGCCCCACGAGGAACACTGAAGCTTTCTTT. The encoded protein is CASSPTRNTEAFF.

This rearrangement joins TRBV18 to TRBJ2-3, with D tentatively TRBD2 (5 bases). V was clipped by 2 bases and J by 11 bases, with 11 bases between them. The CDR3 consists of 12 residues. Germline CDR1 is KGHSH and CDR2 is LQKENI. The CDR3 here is CASSPNEGGQYF. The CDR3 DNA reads TGTGCCAGCTCACCAAACGAGGGTGGGCAGTATTTT.

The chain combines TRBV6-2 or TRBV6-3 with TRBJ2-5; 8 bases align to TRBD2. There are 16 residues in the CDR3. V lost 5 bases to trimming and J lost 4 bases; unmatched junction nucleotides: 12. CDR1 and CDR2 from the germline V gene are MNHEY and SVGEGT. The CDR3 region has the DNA TGTGCCAGCAGTCCCCCTGGAGCGGGAGAAAGAGAGACCCAGTACTTC. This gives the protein CASSPPGAGERETQYF.

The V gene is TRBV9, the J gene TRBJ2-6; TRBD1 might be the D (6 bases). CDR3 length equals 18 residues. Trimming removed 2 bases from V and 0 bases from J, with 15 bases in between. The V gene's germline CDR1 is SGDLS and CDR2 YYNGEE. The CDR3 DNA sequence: TGTGCCAGCAGCGTTTCAGGGGCTACTCCCTCTGGGGCCAACGTCCTGACTTTC. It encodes CASSVSGATPSGANVLTF.

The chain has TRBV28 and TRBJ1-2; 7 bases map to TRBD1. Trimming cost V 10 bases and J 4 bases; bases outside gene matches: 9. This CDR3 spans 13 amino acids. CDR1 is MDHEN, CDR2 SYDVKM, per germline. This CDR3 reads CATQTGEAYGYTF. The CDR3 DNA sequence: TGTGCCACCCAAACAGGGGAGGCCTATGGCTACACCTTC.

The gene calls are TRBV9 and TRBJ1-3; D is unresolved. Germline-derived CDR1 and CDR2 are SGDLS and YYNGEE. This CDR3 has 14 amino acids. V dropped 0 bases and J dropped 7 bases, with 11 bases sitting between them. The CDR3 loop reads CASSVVGSGNTIYF. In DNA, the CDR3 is TGTGCCAGCAGCGTAGTCGGCTCGGGGAACACCATATATTTT. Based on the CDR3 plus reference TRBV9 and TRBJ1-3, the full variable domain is DSGVTQTPKHLITATGQRVTLRCSPRSGDLSVYWYQQSLDQGLQFLIQYYNGEERAKGNILERFSAQQFPDLHSELNLSSLELGDSALYFCASSVVGSGNTIYFGEGSWLTVV.

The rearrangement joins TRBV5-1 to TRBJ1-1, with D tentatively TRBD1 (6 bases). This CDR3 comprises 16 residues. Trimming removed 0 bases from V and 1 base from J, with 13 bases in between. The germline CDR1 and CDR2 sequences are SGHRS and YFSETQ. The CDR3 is CASSLGPTGSNTEAFF. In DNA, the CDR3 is TGCGCCAGCAGCTTGGGACCCACAGGGTCGAACACTGAAGCTTTCTTT.